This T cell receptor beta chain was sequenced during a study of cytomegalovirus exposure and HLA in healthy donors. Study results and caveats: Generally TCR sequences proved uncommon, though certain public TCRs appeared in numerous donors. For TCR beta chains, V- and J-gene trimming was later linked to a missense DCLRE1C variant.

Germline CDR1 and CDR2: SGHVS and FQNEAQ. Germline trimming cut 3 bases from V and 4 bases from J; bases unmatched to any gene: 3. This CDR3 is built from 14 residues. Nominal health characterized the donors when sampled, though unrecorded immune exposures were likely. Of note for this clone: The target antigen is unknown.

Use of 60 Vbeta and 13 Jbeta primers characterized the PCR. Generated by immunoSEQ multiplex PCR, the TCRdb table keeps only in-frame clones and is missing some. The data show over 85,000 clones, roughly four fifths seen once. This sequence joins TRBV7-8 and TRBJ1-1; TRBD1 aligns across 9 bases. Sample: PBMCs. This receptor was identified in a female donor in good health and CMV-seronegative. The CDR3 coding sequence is TGTGCCAGCAGCTTCGTACAGGGGGCCACTGAAGCTTTCTTT. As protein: CASSFVQGATEAFF.